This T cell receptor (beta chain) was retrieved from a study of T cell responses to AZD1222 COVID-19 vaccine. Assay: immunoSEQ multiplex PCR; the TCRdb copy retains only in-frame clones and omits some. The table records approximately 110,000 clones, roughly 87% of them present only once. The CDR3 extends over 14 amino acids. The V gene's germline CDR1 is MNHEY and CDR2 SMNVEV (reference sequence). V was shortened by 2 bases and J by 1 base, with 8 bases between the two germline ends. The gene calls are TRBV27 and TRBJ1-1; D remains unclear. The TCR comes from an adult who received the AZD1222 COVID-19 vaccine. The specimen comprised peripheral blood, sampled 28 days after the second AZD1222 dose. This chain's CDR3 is CASSLQDRNTEAFF. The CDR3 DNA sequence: TGTGCCAGCAGTTTACAGGACCGGAACACTGAAGCTTTCTTT.